This TCR beta chain is from a study of blood T cell repertoires in COVID-19. Study background: Researchers got acute and convalescent COVID-19 samples from the United States, Italy and Spain. From T cells, B-cell-depleted T cells, or PBMCs came the material, which was cDNA or gDNA.

Trimming stripped 7 bases from V and 7 bases from J, with 13 bases between. This CDR3 region has 13 residues. Original handling: Amplification from reference gene primers served as the basis for estimated nucleated cell counts. Libraries were prepared by immunoSEQ multiplex PCR; TCRdb keeps only in-frame clonotypes and omits some of them. Clonal size and the V and J genes are those of that table, whereas D and trimming came from the DNA. In the table there are around 190,000 clones, around three quarters of which are singletons. The genes are TRBV12-3 or TRBV12-4 and TRBJ2-2; TRBD1 might be the D (6 bases). This receptor was identified in a man between 65 and 79 years old with active or convalescent COVID-19. Material: peripheral blood. CDR3 bases: TGTGCCAGCATTGACAGGTCCGGCGGGGAGCTGTTTTTT. It specifies CASIDRSGGELFF.